This T cell receptor beta chain was sequenced in a study of vaccination effects on CD4 cells after COVID-19. Study overall: A density of fewer than 2.5 million PBMC per well was used; these cells were cultured with 9.5 to 10 IU/ml IL-2 and roughly 10 ug/ml peptides.

In the case of this clone: The antigen remains unidentified.

Using immunoSEQ multiplex PCR, the repertoire was profiled, and TCRdb retains in-frame clones only, with some absent. The sample has around 49,000 clones, 60% to 75% seen once. Between the trimmed V and J ends, which lost 2 bases and 10 bases, there was a span of 15 bases. Germline lookup yields CDR1 SGHDN and CDR2 FVKESK. This CDR3 is 14 amino acids long. Having been cultured for 10 days, the cells underwent CD4+ T cell isolation. Two-dose vaccination with either BNT162b2 or mRNA-1273 was given to the participants. The healthy vaccine recipients, who had no prior SARS-CoV-2 infection, showed negative nucleocapsid antibodies. Study-wide results and caveats: Pronounced clonal contraction occurred in clones induced by infection and by vaccine late after vaccination.

This specimen was CD4+ T cells from PBMCs cultured without peptide, taken after COVID-19 vaccination. The V and J genes are TRBV14 and TRBJ2-4; possible D gene TRBD1, 8 bases. This receptor was obtained from a human donor who received a COVID-19 vaccine. The CDR3 sequence: CASSQYTGGGIQYF. The CDR3 nucleotides read TGTGCCAGCAGCCAATATACAGGGGGGGGTATTCAGTACTTC.